A selection of T cell receptor beta chains follows, all from one sample in a study of shared clonotypes between healthy human individuals. Libraries were prepared by immunoSEQ multiplex PCR; TCRdb keeps only in-frame clonotypes and omits some of them. The table lists just under 350,000 clones, 73% of them singletons. Sequencing was done on a sample of memory CD4+ T cells sorted from blood. Receptors were obtained from a young man in good health. CDR3s include the opening cysteine and the closing phenylalanine or tryptophan. A D gene is named only where the DNA matches it firmly. Clone size is not always given. Where it is, it says once, few, many or a class for expanded clones.

size: NA
V: TRBV11-2
J: TRBJ2-1
D: TRBD2
DNA: TGTGCCAGCAGCCTCATAGCCCTAGCGGGCCTCTACAATGAGCAGTTCTTC
CDR3: CASSLIALAGLYNEQFF

size: NA
V: TRBV6-5
J: TRBJ2-1
D: TRBD2
DNA: TGTGCCAGCAGTGTGGGAGCGGGAACGGAGCAGTTCTTC
CDR3: CASSVGAGTEQFF

size: NA
V: TRBV20-1
J: TRBJ2-3
D: NA
DNA: TGCAGTGCATCCACAGATACGCAGTATTTT
CDR3: CSASTDTQYF

size: few
V: TRBV10-1
J: TRBJ2-1
D: NA
DNA: TGCGCCAGCAGTGATATTGGGGATGAGCAGTTCTTC
CDR3: CASSDIGDEQFF

size: NA
V: TRBV29-1
J: TRBJ1-1
D: NA
DNA: TGCAGCGTTGCCCGGGGGGCAGTGAACACTGAAGCTTTCTTT
CDR3: CSVARGAVNTEAFF

size: few
V: TRBV7-2
J: TRBJ1-3
D: NA
DNA: TGTGCCAGCAGCTTAGCCTGGGTCGACCCTGGAAACACCATATATTTT
CDR3: CASSLAWVDPGNTIYF

size: NA
V: TRBV4-1
J: TRBJ2-1
D: NA
DNA: TGCGCCAGCAGCCAAGTTCAACAGGCAAACTCCTACAATGAGCAGTTCTTC
CDR3: CASSQVQQANSYNEQFF

size: NA
V: TRBV5-4
J: TRBJ2-5
D: NA
DNA: TGTGCCAGCAGCAATGAAGTAGCAGAGACCCAGTACTTC
CDR3: CASSNEVAETQYF

size: once
V: TRBV28
J: TRBJ2-3
D: NA
DNA: TGTGCCAGCAGTCCCCGGACAGATACGCAGTATTTT
CDR3: CASSPRTDTQYF

size: NA
V: TRBV6-1
J: TRBJ2-2
D: NA
DNA: TGTGCCAGCAGTGTCCCGAACACCGGGGAGCTGTTTTTT
CDR3: CASSVPNTGELFF

size: NA
V: TRBV7-8
J: TRBJ2-1
D: NA
DNA: TGTGCCAGCAGCGCCTCGCGGGGCCAGACCCGCAATGAGCAGTTCTTC
CDR3: CASSASRGQTRNEQFF

size: NA
V: TRBV5-4
J: TRBJ2-5
D: NA
DNA: TGTGCCAGCAGCTTGGGGCAGAAAGAGACCCAGTACTTC
CDR3: CASSLGQKETQYF

size: NA
V: TRBV7-2
J: TRBJ2-7
D: NA
DNA: TGTGCCAGCAGTTACGCACCGCGCCGTCAAACAGGGTTTGTGGACGAGCAGTACTTC
CDR3: CASSYAPRRQTGFVDEQYF

size: NA
V: TRBV18
J: TRBJ2-3
D: NA
DNA: TGTGCCAGCTCACCGCAAAGATTGCAGGGGGGCCAGCACACAGATACGCAGTATTTT
CDR3: CASSPQRLQGGQHTDTQYF

size: NA
V: TRBV10-3
J: TRBJ2-5
D: TRBD2
DNA: TGTGCCATTGGACTAGCGGGAGGGAGAATCCAAGAGACCCAGTACTTC
CDR3: CAIGLAGGRIQETQYF

size: NA
V: TRBV5-1
J: TRBJ2-3
D: TRBD2
DNA: TGCGCCAGCAGCTTGGATGACGGGAGGACAGATACGCAGTATTTT
CDR3: CASSLDDGRTDTQYF

size: NA
V: TRBV13
J: TRBJ1-5
D: NA
DNA: TGTGCCAGCAGCTCCGGCCCCTCGCCCCAGCATTTT
CDR3: CASSSGPSPQHF

size: NA
V: TRBV6-1
J: TRBJ2-7
D: NA
DNA: TGTGCCAGCACCGAGGTCCGCGGCCTCTACGAGCAGTACTTC
CDR3: CASTEVRGLYEQYF

size: NA
V: TRBV2
J: TRBJ2-4
D: NA
DNA: TGTGCCAGCAGTGAGGAGCTAGCCAAAAACATTCAGTACTTC
CDR3: CASSEELAKNIQYF

size: few
V: TRBV5-1
J: TRBJ1-2
D: NA
DNA: TGCGCCAGCAGCTTGGGGCTTAACTATGGCTACACCTTC
CDR3: CASSLGLNYGYTF

size: NA
V: TRBV10-2
J: TRBJ2-1
D: NA
DNA: TGCGCCAGCAGTGATGCGGGTTACGAGCAGTTCTTC
CDR3: CASSDAGYEQFF

size: once
V: TRBV9
J: TRBJ2-7
D: NA
DNA: TGTGCCAGCAGCGTAGGACCGAGCTCCTACGAGCAGTACTTC
CDR3: CASSVGPSSYEQYF

size: NA
V: TRBV14
J: TRBJ1-2
D: NA
DNA: TGTGCCAGCAGCCATCAAGACTATGGCTACACCTTC
CDR3: CASSHQDYGYTF

size: NA
V: TRBV6-5
J: TRBJ2-5
D: NA
DNA: TGTGCCAGCAGTTACTCGGGGCGTCTACAAGAGACCCAGTACTTC
CDR3: CASSYSGRLQETQYF

size: few
V: TRBV5-1
J: TRBJ1-1
D: NA
DNA: TGCGCCAGCAGCATCCGTCCAGAGAACACTGAAGCTTTCTTT
CDR3: CASSIRPENTEAFF

size: NA
V: TRBV6-5
J: TRBJ1-5
D: TRBD1
DNA: TGTGCCAGCGCCAGAGGGACAGGGATTAGTCAGCCCCAGCATTTT
CDR3: CASARGTGISQPQHF

size: NA
V: TRBV28
J: TRBJ1-2
D: TRBD1
DNA: TGTGCCAGCAGTTTATCCGGGACAGGGGGCTACTATGGCTACACCTTC
CDR3: CASSLSGTGGYYGYTF